These 27 T cell receptor beta chains originate from one sample sequenced in a study of blood T cell repertoires in COVID-19. The data were produced by immunoSEQ multiplex PCR, yet TCRdb's version contains in-frame clones alone and is incomplete. The sample consists of over 200,000 clones, roughly nine tenths of them appearing once. Sample: peripheral blood. These receptors came from a man aged 55 to 70 who had recovered from COVID-19.

The chain employs TRBV6-2 or TRBV6-3 and TRBJ2-1, with 8 bases aligning to TRBD2. CDR3 size: 15 residues. The V gene end was trimmed by 4 bases and the J gene end by 8 bases; junction bases not matched to a gene: 10. The V gene's germline CDR1 is MNHEY and CDR2 SVGEGT. The CDR3 protein is CASSFTGREDDEQFF. As DNA, the CDR3 is TGTGCCAGCAGTTTCACGGGGCGGGAGGACGATGAGCAGTTCTTC.

CDR3: CASSPPWARRGYTF. DNA of the CDR3: TGTGCCAGCTCACCCCCCTGGGCCCGGCGCGGCTACACCTTC. This chain joins TRBV18 and TRBJ1-2; D is undetermined. The CDR3 consists of 14 residues. From germline, CDR1 is KGHSH and CDR2 LQKENI. V was cut by 3 bases and J by 8 bases, with 16 bases left in between.

J is TRBJ1-3 and V is TRBV2; D might be TRBD1 (5 bases). Trimming shortened V by 7 bases and J by 5 bases, and 18 bases separated the two germline ends. Germline CDR1 SNHLY, CDR2 FYNNEI. The CDR3 sequence is 15 residues long. The CDR3 DNA reads TGTGCCAGCAAGGAGACCCCGACAGAAAGAAACACCATATATTTT. Residues: CASKETPTERNTIYF.

V usage is TRBV28 and J usage is TRBJ1-6; no reliable D call. V was cut by 4 bases and J by 0 bases, with 7 bases left in between. In germline, CDR1 is MDHEN, CDR2 SYDVKM. The CDR3 totals 15 residues. CDR3 sequence: CASSSLSSYNSPLHF. The CDR3 coding sequence is TGTGCCAGCAGTTCCCTGAGCTCCTATAATTCACCCCTCCACTTT.

The rearrangement uses TRBV14 and TRBJ2-1, with D possibly TRBD1 on 5 matching bases. Between the trimmed V and J ends, which lost 8 bases and 6 bases, there was a span of 14 bases. Germline lookup yields CDR1 SGHDN and CDR2 FVKESK. This CDR3 contains 13 residues. Here the CDR3 reads CASRRGAGNEQFF. The CDR3 DNA reads as TGTGCCAGCCGACGTGGGGCCGGCAATGAGCAGTTCTTC.

The V and J genes are TRBV6-5 and TRBJ2-2; 9 positions match TRBD1. With 6 bases clipped from V and 6 bases from J, the junction kept 8 bases outside the gene matches. Looked up from germline, CDR1 is MNHEY and CDR2 is SVGAGI. The CDR3 covers 15 residues. The CDR3 loop reads CASRNRQGGSGELFF. The CDR3 coding sequence is TGTGCCAGCAGAAACCGACAGGGGGGCTCCGGGGAGCTGTTTTTT.

The chain is built from TRBV9 and TRBJ2-7; 13 nucleotides line up with TRBD2. Looked up from germline, CDR1 is SGDLS and CDR2 is YYNGEE. The CDR3 has 18 amino acids. J gave up 6 bases and V 0 bases, and 12 bases lay outside the gene matches. The CDR3 reads CASSVDPYERLAGGEQYF. The CDR3 DNA is TGTGCCAGCAGCGTAGACCCATACGAGAGACTAGCGGGGGGCGAGCAGTACTTC.

The J gene is TRBJ2-2, the V gene TRBV3-1 (or the pseudogene TRBV3-2), with D maybe TRBD1 (6 bases). The CDR3 has 15 amino acids. Germline values: CDR1 LGHDT, CDR2 YNNKEL (reference sequence). The germline V and J ends were trimmed by 4 bases and 6 bases, with 15 bases remaining between them. The CDR3 nucleotides are TGTGCCAGCAGCCGAGCATTCGCAGGGGCCGGGGAGCTGTTTTTT. The encoded protein is CASSRAFAGAGELFF.

The rearrangement joins TRBV5-6 to TRBJ1-2; 9 nucleotides agree with TRBD1. The CDR3 has 17 amino acids. CDR1 SGHDT and CDR2 YYEEEE come from the germline V gene. With 0 bases clipped from V and 6 bases from J, the junction kept 12 bases outside the gene matches. CDR3 nucleotides: TGTGCCAGCAGCTTGGTCCATCGGGGACAGGGTCGGAATGGCTACACCTTC. Its protein product is CASSLVHRGQGRNGYTF.

The V call is TRBV29-1, the J call TRBJ1-2; TRBD1 matches 7 bases. This CDR3 spans 16 amino acids. Trimming cost V 4 bases and J 2 bases; bases outside gene matches: 13. Per the germline V gene, CDR1 is SQVTM and CDR2 is ANQGSEA. CDR3 protein: CSVGGLRGFGNYGYTF. CDR3 coding DNA: TGCAGCGTTGGAGGGCTCAGGGGGTTTGGGAACTATGGCTACACCTTC. The full variable domain, completed using reference TRBV29-1 and TRBJ1-2, is SAVISQKPSRDICQRGTSLTIQCQVDSQVTMMFWYRQQPGQSLTLIATANQGSEATYESGFVIDKFPISRPNLTFSTLTVSNMSPEDSSIYLCSVGGLRGFGNYGYTFGSGTRLTVV.

CDR3 region: CASRLTGDAGGYTF. In DNA, the CDR3 is TGCGCCAGTCGCCTTACAGGGGATGCAGGAGGCTACACCTTC. The chain carries TRBV5-1 and TRBJ1-2, with 7 bases that match TRBD1. Germline-derived CDR1 and CDR2 are SGHRS and YFSETQ. Trimming removed 8 bases from V and 8 bases from J; junction bases left unmatched: 15. This CDR3 comprises 14 residues.

The chain uses TRBV27 and TRBJ2-1; TRBD2 matches 11 bases. The CDR3 consists of 16 residues. Trimming took 5 bases from V and 3 from J; bases not matched to a gene: 6. Germline values: CDR1 MNHEY, CDR2 SMNVEV (reference sequence). CDR3 sequence (DNA): TGTGCCAGCAGTCATAGCGGGGGGGGCTTCTACAATGAGCAGTTCTTC. Residues: CASSHSGGGFYNEQFF.

The chain uses TRBV7-8 and TRBJ1-3, with D perhaps TRBD1 (6 bases). V lost 5 bases to trimming and J lost 0 bases, with 14 bases between them. CDR3 size: 16 residues. Germline loops: CDR1 SGHVS, CDR2 FQNEAQ. The CDR3 DNA reads TGTGCCAGCAGCCTCCGACAGGCAACCTCTGGAAACACCATATATTTT. Encoded protein: CASSLRQATSGNTIYF. Variable domain in full (rest from reference TRBV7-8 and TRBJ1-3): GAGVSQSPRYKVAKRGQDVALRCDPISGHVSLFWYQQALGQGPEFLTYFQNEAQLDKSGLPSDRFFAERPEGSVSTLKIQRTQQEDSAVYLCASSLRQATSGNTIYFGEGSWLTVV.

The V and J genes are TRBV5-6 and TRBJ1-4; 7 nucleotides agree with TRBD1. Germline V gene data show CDR1 as SGHDT and CDR2 as YYEEEE. The CDR3 loop spans 15 amino acids. Trimming cost V 4 bases and J 1 base; bases outside gene matches: 4. Here the CDR3 reads CASSQTGETNEKLFF. The CDR3, as DNA: TGTGCCAGCAGCCAAACAGGGGAAACTAATGAAAAACTGTTTTTT.

The V gene is TRBV11-2, the J gene TRBJ1-3; no reliable D call. The CDR3 has 15 amino acids. CDR1 and CDR2 (germline): SGHAT, FQNNGV. With 1 base removed from V and 2 bases from J, the gap between germline ends came to 9 bases. CDR3 sequence: CASSLGDKPGNTIYF. CDR3 in DNA: TGTGCCAGCAGCTTAGGAGACAAACCTGGAAACACCATATATTTT.

The chain carries TRBV2 and TRBJ2-3, with D uncertain. CDR3 size: 13 residues. V lost 6 bases to trimming and J lost 7 bases, with 14 bases between them. The germline gives CDR1 SNHLY, CDR2 FYNNEI. Written as DNA, the CDR3 is TGTGCCAGCAGGTGGAGCTTCTTGAATACGCAGTATTTT. Encoded protein: CASRWSFLNTQYF. The full variable domain, with the rest looked up from reference TRBV2 and TRBJ2-3, is EPEVTQTPSHQVTQMGQEVILRCVPISNHLYFYWYRQILGQKVEFLVSFYNNEISEKSEIFDDQFSVERPDGSNFTLKIRSTKLEDSAMYFCASRWSFLNTQYFGPGTRLTVL.

This clone has only a few counts. The chain carries TRBV5-5 and TRBJ1-1, with a possible D match to TRBD1 (6 bases). Germline V gives CDR1 SGHKS, CDR2 YYEKEE (reference sequence). Trimming took 2 bases from V and 2 from J, leaving 13 bases between them. The CDR3 loop spans 15 amino acids. CDR3 sequence reads: CASSFPGGGNTEAFF. DNA for the CDR3: TGTGCCAGCAGCTTTCCGGGTGGGGGCAACACTGAAGCTTTCTTT. The whole variable domain, remainder taken from reference TRBV5-5 and TRBJ1-1, is DAGVTQSPTHLIKTRGQQVTLRCSPISGHKSVSWYQQVLGQGPQFIFQYYEKEERGRGNFPDRFSARQFPNYSSELNVNALLLGDSALYLCASSFPGGGNTEAFFGQGTRLTVV.

The rearrangement joins TRBV28 to TRBJ1-2; no reliable D call. Per germline, CDR1 MDHEN and CDR2 SYDVKM. Trimming shortened V by 10 bases and J by 7 bases, and 25 bases separated the two germline ends. The CDR3 extends over 15 amino acids. CDR3 DNA: TGTGCCATTGGACTCCGAGGGCCGGCCAAAGGTGGCTACACCTTC. Translated: CAIGLRGPAKGGYTF.

The gene calls are TRBV12-5 and TRBJ2-5, with D hard to call. The CDR3 spans 16 residues. Germline V gene data show CDR1 as LGHNT and CDR2 as FRNRAP. Trimming left V 5 bases short and J 4 bases short, with 20 bases between. The CDR3 protein is CASGPSSRLVGETQYF. The CDR3 DNA follows: TGTGCTAGTGGTCCCAGTAGTAGACTGGTTGGAGAGACCCAGTACTTC.

The J gene is TRBJ1-1, the V gene TRBV9; 12 positions agree with TRBD1. Germline V gene sequence: CDR1 SGDLS, CDR2 YYNGEE. V lost 3 bases and J lost 5; bases outside the gene matches: 8. This CDR3 contains 16 residues. The CDR3: CASSGGTGGRVTEAFF. CDR3 nucleotide sequence: TGTGCCAGCAGCGGAGGGACAGGGGGCCGGGTGACTGAAGCTTTCTTT.

The rearrangement links TRBV12-2 to TRBJ1-3. TRBV12-2 is deemed a pseudogene. The CDR3 spans 14 residues. The CDR3 sequence is CASRRARSGNTIYF. The CDR3 nucleotides read TGTGCAAGTCGGCGGGCGCGCTCTGGAAACACCATATATTTT.

This clone was recorded only once. The chain carries TRBV25-1 and TRBJ2-5; D might be TRBD2 (6 bases). Germline-derived CDR1 and CDR2 are MGHDK and SYGVNS. With 1 base removed from V and 4 bases from J, the gap between germline ends came to 16 bases. This CDR3 has 16 residues. The CDR3, as DNA: TGTGCCAGCAGTGAATTTGAGAGAGGGACTGGAGAGACCCAGTACTTC. Residues: CASSEFERGTGETQYF. Using reference TRBV25-1 and TRBJ2-5 for the parts outside the CDR3, the full variable domain is EADIYQTPRYLVIGTGKKITLECSQTMGHDKMYWYQQDPGMELHLIHYSYGVNSTEKGDLSSESTVSRIRTEHFPLTLESARPSHTSQYLCASSEFERGTGETQYFGPGTRLLVL.

The gene calls are TRBV6-5 and TRBJ2-2, with 7 bases lining up with TRBD2. The germline CDR1 and CDR2 sequences are MNHEY and SVGAGI. Germline trimming cut 6 bases from V and 2 bases from J; bases unmatched to any gene: 6. The CDR3 runs to 15 residues. CDR3 region: CASRRGRSNTGELFF. The CDR3 coding sequence is TGTGCCAGCAGACGCGGGAGATCAAACACCGGGGAGCTGTTTTTT.

This chain uses TRBV24-1 with TRBJ2-2; TRBD2 aligns across 13 bases. Germline values: CDR1 KGHDR, CDR2 SFDVKD. The CDR3 covers 16 residues. The junction had 8 bases not matched to a gene; V was cut back by 9 bases and J by 5 bases. CDR3: CATGTSGDERTGELFF. In DNA form, the CDR3 reads TGTGCCACCGGGACTAGCGGGGACGAAAGAACCGGGGAGCTGTTTTTT.

The chain is built from TRBV7-8 and TRBJ1-5; TRBD1 matches at 7 bases. The junction had 6 bases not matched to a gene; V was cut back by 3 bases and J by 7 bases. In germline, CDR1 is SGHVS, CDR2 FQNEAQ. This CDR3 spans 14 amino acids. This CDR3 is CASSLRGPLQPQHF. CDR3 DNA sequence: TGTGCCAGCAGCTTGAGGGGGCCCTTACAGCCCCAGCATTTT. Variable domain in full (rest from reference TRBV7-8 and TRBJ1-5): GAGVSQSPRYKVAKRGQDVALRCDPISGHVSLFWYQQALGQGPEFLTYFQNEAQLDKSGLPSDRFFAERPEGSVSTLKIQRTQQEDSAVYLCASSLRGPLQPQHFGDGTRLSIL.

The chain employs TRBV2 and TRBJ2-1; 9 bases line up with TRBD2. V dropped 7 bases and J dropped 8; count of bases not matched to a gene: 12. The CDR3 is 15 residues long. CDR1 is SNHLY and CDR2 is FYNNEI in the germline V gene. The CDR3 DNA follows: TGTGCCAGCATGAGGCTGGCGGGGGGGAGGGATGAGCAGTTCTTC. It specifies CASMRLAGGRDEQFF. Full variable domain (remainder filled in from reference TRBV2 and TRBJ2-1): EPEVTQTPSHQVTQMGQEVILRCVPISNHLYFYWYRQILGQKVEFLVSFYNNEISEKSEIFDDQFSVERPDGSNFTLKIRSTKLEDSAMYFCASMRLAGGRDEQFFGPGTRLTVL.

The rearrangement links TRBV20-1 to TRBJ2-1; 9 nucleotides agree with TRBD2. The CDR3 covers 11 residues. V lost 5 bases and J lost 13; bases outside the gene matches: 6. Looked up from germline, CDR1 is DFQATT and CDR2 is SNEGSKA (reference sequence). DNA of the CDR3: TGCAGTGCTGTTCTAGCGGGGCTTCAGTTCTTC. The encoded protein is CSAVLAGLQFF.